This TCR beta chain was sequenced in a study of cytotoxic CD8 clonotypes in ibrutinib-treated CLL. Comments on this clone: Its antigen is unidentified.

Sequenced by immunoSEQ multiplex PCR; TCRdb stores in-frame clones only, minus some. The sample records fewer than 150,000 clones, around four fifths being singletons. The study's findings and limits: Clonality rose at ibrutinib response, held steady in sustained remission, and fell toward baseline at progression. Baseline-level clonality went beyond age-matched healthy donors and moved in step with circulating CD8+ T-cell counts.

Germline assignment: CDR1 GTSNPN and CDR2 SVGIG (reference sequence). This CDR3 region has 14 residues. V lost 8 bases and J 4 bases, leaving 17 bases between the germline ends. This receptor was obtained from a human donor with chronic lymphocytic leukemia. The sample here was PBMCs, taken after 24 months of ibrutinib treatment. The chain uses TRBV30 and TRBJ2-2; possibly TRBD1 or TRBD2 for D (5 bases each). The CDR3 here is CAHGESGRTGELFF. The CDR3 DNA reads TGTGCCCATGGTGAATCGGGGCGCACCGGGGAGCTGTTTTTT.